The clone carrying this T cell receptor beta chain was recorded a few times. The antigen is not known. V was cut by 4 bases and J by 10 bases, with 16 bases left in between. The CDR3 spans 13 residues. Germline V gives CDR1 SGHAT, CDR2 FQNNGV. This sample was taken from a study of blood T cells in healthy people across ages. Study-wide points: Naive CD4+ cells and diversity were both higher in long-lived donors than in aged donors.

Then a second PCR, running about 7 to 11 cycles, was carried out with a sample-barcoded 5' primer and a J-beta primer mix. MiXCR, applied by TCRdb to the 5' RACE reads, yields one record per CDR3 protein. The data contain 1.6 million or so distinct CDR3 sequences, roughly a third of them singletons. The TCR sequence derives from a young woman in good health. Sequencing used blood. V usage is TRBV11-2 and J usage is TRBJ1-1, with D uncertain. CDR3 sequence: CASSSRYPGGAFF. The CDR3 coding sequence is TGTGCCAGCAGCTCCCGATATCCCGGAGGAGCTTTCTTT. Supplemented by reference TRBV11-2 and TRBJ1-1, the full variable domain reads EAGVAQSPRYKIIEKRQSVAFWCNPISGHATLYWYQQILGQGPKLLIQFQNNGVVDDSQLPKDRFSAERLKGVDSTLKIQPAKLEDSAVYLCASSSRYPGGAFFGQGTRLTVV.